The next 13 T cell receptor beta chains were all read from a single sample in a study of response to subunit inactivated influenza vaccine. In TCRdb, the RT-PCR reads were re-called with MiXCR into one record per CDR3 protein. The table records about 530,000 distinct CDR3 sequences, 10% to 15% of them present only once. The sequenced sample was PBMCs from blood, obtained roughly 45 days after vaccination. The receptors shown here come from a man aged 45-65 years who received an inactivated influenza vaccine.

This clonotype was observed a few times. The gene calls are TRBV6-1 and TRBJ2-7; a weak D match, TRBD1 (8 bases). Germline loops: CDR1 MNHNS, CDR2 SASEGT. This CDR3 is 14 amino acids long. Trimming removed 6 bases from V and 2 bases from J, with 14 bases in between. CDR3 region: CASRQTGGAYEQYF. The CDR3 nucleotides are TGTGCCAGCAGACAAACAGGGGGGGCCTACGAGCAGTACTTC.

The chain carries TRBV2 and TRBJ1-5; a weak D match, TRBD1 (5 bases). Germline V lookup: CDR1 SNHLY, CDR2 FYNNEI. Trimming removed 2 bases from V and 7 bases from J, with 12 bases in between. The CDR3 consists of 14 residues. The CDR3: CASSESQGWQPQHF. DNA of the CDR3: TGTGCCAGCAGTGAATCGCAGGGATGGCAGCCCCAGCATTTT. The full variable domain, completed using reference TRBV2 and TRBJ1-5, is EPEVTQTPSHQVTQMGQEVILRCVPISNHLYFYWYRQILGQKVEFLVSFYNNEISEKSEIFDDQFSVERPDGSNFTLKIRSTKLEDSAMYFCASSESQGWQPQHFGDGTRLSIL.

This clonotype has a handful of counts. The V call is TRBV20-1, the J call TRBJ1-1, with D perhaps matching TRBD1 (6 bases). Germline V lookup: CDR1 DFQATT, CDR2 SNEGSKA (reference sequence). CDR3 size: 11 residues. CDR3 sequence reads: CSAEGVTEAFF. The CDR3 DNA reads TGCAGCGCCGAGGGGGTTACTGAAGCTTTCTTT.

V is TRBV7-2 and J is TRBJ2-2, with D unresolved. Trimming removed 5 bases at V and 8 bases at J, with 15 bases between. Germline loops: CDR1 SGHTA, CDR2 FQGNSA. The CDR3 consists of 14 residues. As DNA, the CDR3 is TGTGCCAGCAGCCCCCGTTCACCGGAGGGGGAGCTGTTTTTT. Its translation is CASSPRSPEGELFF.

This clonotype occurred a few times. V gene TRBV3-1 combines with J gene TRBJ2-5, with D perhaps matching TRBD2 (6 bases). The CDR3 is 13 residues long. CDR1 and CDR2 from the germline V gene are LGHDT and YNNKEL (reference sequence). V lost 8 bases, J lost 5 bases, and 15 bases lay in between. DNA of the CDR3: TGTGCCAGCGGACGGGGGAGGTTGGAGACCCAGTACTTC. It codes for CASGRGRLETQYF.

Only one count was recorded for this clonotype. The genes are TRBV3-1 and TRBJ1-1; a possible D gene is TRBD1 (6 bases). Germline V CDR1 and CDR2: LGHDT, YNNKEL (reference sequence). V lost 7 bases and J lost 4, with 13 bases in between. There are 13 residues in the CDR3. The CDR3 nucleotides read TGTGCCAGCATCCTAGGGGGGACCACTGAAGCTTTCTTT. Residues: CASILGGTTEAFF.

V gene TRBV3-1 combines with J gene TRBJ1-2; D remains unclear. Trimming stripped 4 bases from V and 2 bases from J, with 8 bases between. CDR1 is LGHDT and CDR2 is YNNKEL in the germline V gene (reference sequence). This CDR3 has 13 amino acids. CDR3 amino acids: CASSRVQNYGYTF. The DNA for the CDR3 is TGTGCCAGCAGCCGTGTCCAGAACTATGGCTACACCTTC.

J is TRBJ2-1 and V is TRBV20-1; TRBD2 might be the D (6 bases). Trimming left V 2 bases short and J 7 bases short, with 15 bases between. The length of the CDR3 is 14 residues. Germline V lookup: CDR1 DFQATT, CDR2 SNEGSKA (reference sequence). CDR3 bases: TGCAGTGCTAGAAAAGGGGACTTCCCAAATGAGCAGTTCTTC. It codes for CSARKGDFPNEQFF.

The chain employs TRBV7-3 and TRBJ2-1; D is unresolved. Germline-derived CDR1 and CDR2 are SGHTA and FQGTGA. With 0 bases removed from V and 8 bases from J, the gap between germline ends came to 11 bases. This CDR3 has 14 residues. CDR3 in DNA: TGTGCCAGCAGCTTAACATCCCAAACCCATGAGCAGTTCTTC. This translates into CASSLTSQTHEQFF.

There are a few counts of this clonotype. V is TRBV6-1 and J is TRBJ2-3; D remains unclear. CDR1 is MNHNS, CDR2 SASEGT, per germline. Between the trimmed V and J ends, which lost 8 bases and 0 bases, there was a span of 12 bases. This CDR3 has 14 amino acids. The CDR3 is CASPENRSTDTQYF. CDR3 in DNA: TGTGCCAGCCCGGAGAACAGAAGCACAGATACGCAGTATTTT.

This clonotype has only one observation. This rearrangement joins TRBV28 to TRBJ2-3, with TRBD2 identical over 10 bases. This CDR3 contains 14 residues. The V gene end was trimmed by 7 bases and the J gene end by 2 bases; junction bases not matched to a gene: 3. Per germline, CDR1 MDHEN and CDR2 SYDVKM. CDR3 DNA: TGTGCCAGCACCGGGACTAGCGACACAGATACGCAGTATTTT. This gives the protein CASTGTSDTDTQYF.

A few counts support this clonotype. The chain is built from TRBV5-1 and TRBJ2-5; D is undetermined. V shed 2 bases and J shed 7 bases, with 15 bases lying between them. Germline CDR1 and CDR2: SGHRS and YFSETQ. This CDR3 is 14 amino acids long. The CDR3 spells CASSFSSPMGTQYF. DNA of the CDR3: TGCGCCAGCAGCTTCTCCTCACCGATGGGGACCCAGTACTTC.

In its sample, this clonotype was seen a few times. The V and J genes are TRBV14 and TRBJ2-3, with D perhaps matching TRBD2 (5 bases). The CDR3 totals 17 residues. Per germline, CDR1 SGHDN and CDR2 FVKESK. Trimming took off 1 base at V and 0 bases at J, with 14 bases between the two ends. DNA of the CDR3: TGTGCCAGCAGCCAAGTTCCGGGGATCCCTAGCACAGATACGCAGTATTTT. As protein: CASSQVPGIPSTDTQYF.